This T cell receptor (beta chain) is drawn from a study of blood T cell repertoires in COVID-19. Overall study context: From T cells, B-cell-depleted T cells, or PBMCs came the material, which was cDNA or gDNA.

Authors' analysis steps: Amplification of reference gene primers provided the estimated nucleated cell counts. Method: immunoSEQ multiplex PCR; TCRdb's copy keeps in-frame clones and lacks some. That table furnishes V, J and clone size, whereas the DNA furnished D and trimming. Among tens of thousands of clones listed, around 84% were seen once. Between the trimmed V and J ends, which lost 1 base and 0 bases, there was a span of 5 bases. The V gene's germline CDR1 is SGHNT and CDR2 YENEEA. The CDR3 length is 14 residues. This sequence joins TRBV11-3 and TRBJ2-3; no firm D call. The specimen sequenced was peripheral blood. This TCR was sampled from a human donor in a cohort sampled during active COVID-19. CDR3 loop: CASSLGASTDTQYF. DNA for the CDR3: TGTGCCAGCAGCTTAGGAGCGAGCACAGATACGCAGTATTTT.